The clone carrying this T cell receptor (beta chain) was seen ten or more times. Its target is not known. Germline V CDR1 and CDR2: DFQATT, SNEGSKA (reference sequence). The V end lost 0 bases, the J end lost 5 bases, and 13 bases lay between the germline ends. CDR3 size: 14 residues. Libraries of TCR beta came from iRepertoire HTBI primers plus Arm-PCR of CDR3 regions. Using its own MiXCR run on the multiplex PCR reads, TCRdb lists one record per CDR3 protein. This sample yields about 440,000 distinct CDR3 sequences, of which under 15% are seen a single time; 16% belongs to the top ten. Time point: newly diagnosed GD, antithyroid drugs for less than 3 months. Scientists built the TCR library using RNA that was extracted from PBMCs. This specimen comes from a study of regulatory T cells in long-lasting Graves disease. General study results and limits: There was favoring of TRBV28, TRBJ1-2 and TRBJ2-5 in persistent disease.

These same data were also listed under a study on T cells in Graves' hyperthyroidism and ophthalmopathy. This second study notes: An initial round of RT-PCR targeting the TCR CDR3 relied on the HTBI primer set.

This clonotype originated in a woman aged 25 to 39 with Graves disease. The chain couples TRBV20-1 to TRBJ2-5; no clear D gene. The specimen comprised peripheral blood mononuclear cells (PBMCs), sampled at new diagnosis, from a patient treated with antithyroid drugs. As DNA, the CDR3 is TGCAGTGCTAGAGATGGTGTCGGTCCGGAGACCCAGTACTTC. Translated, it gives CSARDGVGPETQYF.